Listed here is a single TCR beta chain. This entry is derived from a study of shared clonotypes between healthy human individuals. The germline V gene has CDR1 MDHEN and CDR2 SYDVKM. This CDR3 contains 17 residues. V was shortened by 7 bases and J by 8 bases, with 29 bases between the two germline ends. Method: immunoSEQ multiplex PCR; TCRdb's copy keeps in-frame clones and lacks some. The sample has some 530,000 clones, approximately 82% seen once. This TCR came from a woman aged 40 to 55 in good health. Some clones in this sample may be carry-over from other donors' samples. The chain joins TRBV28 to TRBJ1-2, with a weak D call TRBD1 (5 bases). The sample comprised PBMCs. This chain's CDR3 is CASIQGNPRSGVGGYTF. The CDR3 DNA is TGTGCCAGCATTCAGGGTAACCCCAGAAGTGGTGTGGGGGGCTACACCTTC.